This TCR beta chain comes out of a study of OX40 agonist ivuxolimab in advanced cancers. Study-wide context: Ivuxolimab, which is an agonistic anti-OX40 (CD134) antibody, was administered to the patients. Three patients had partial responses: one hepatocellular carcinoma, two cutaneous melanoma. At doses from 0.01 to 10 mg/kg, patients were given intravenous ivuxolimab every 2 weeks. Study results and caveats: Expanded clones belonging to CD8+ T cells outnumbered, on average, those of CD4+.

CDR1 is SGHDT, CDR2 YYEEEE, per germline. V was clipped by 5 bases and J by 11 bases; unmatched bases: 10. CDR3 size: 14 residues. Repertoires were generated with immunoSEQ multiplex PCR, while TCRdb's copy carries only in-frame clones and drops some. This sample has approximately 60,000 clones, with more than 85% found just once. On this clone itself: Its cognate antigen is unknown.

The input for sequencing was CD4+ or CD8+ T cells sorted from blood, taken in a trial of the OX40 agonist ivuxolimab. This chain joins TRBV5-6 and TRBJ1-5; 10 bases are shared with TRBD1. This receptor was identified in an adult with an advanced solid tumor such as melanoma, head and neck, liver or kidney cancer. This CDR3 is CASRMGQGISAQHF. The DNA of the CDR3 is TGTGCCAGCAGGATGGGACAGGGGATCTCGGCCCAGCATTTT.